This paragraph reports one T cell receptor beta chain. In this sample, this clone turned up once. Its antigen specificity is not known. Qualities for individual bases were not recorded, and no much larger clone is one base off. This entry belongs to a study of blood T cell repertoires in COVID-19 (dated by TCRdb to 2018 to 2020). Looking at the study overall: The collaborator samples originated in the United States, Italy and Spain and spanned the acute and convalescent phases of COVID-19. The material from the prospective study consisted of cDNA or gDNA derived from T cells, B-cell-depleted T cells, or PBMCs. A de-identified subject ID, COVID-19 status, age in years and sex were almost always included in the sample metadata. Samples were obtained from the ongoing ImmuneRACE study (first 160 participants) and from roughly 1,300 subjects provided by 6 global collaborators. The repertoires were made available in a free public database intended to serve as a resource for research on the immune response to SARS-CoV-2. Subjects who had been exposed to COVID-19, were actively infected with it, or had recovered from it provided the deeply sampled blood TCRbeta repertoires that made up the dataset. Where HLA class I and class II types were available, the types were taken from metadata supplied by the sample provider, not from assay-based typing. Broader findings and caveats from the paper: The quantity of clinical and demographic metadata differed by source and by participant and was supplied without curation.

Whole blood was collected in K2EDTA tubes by collaborating institutions according to the institutions' own protocols. For TCRbeta analysis, collaborator samples were shipped as frozen whole blood, as isolated PBMCs, or as DNA extracted from either sample type. TCRbeta CDR3 regions were amplified from genomic DNA using the immunoSEQ Assay, a bias-controlled multiplex PCR. As for the original processing: Within the assay, amplification of reference gene primers was used to estimate how many nucleated cells each sample contained. To quantify the absolute abundance of each unique TCRbeta CDR3 rearrangement, sequence reads were collapsed and filtered. For each sample, productive Simpson clonality was calculated as the square root of Simpson's diversity index over productive rearrangements. In its TCRdb copy, this immuneACCESS table keeps in-frame sequences only and misses some clones. Where compared with another copy, unresolved V genes explain less than half of these, and the others have no known cause. The V and J calls and clone size are taken from that table; D and trimming were inferred from the DNA. For this sample the table gives about 160,000 clones, of which roughly nine tenths were detected only once. The ten most abundant clones make up 18% of the sample.

The specimen sequenced was peripheral blood. This TCR came from a man in his 60s with active or convalescent COVID-19.

In nucleotide form, the sequence is TGTGCCAGCAGCCAAGAAAAGCAGGTTAACACCGGGGAGCTGTTTTTT. Its coded protein is CASSQEKQVNTGELFF. The chain links TRBV3-1 (or the pseudogene TRBV3-2) with TRBJ2-2; no D gene is confidently identified. V and J are truncated by 0 bases and 2 bases respectively, leaving an intervening sequence of 10 bases. The germline V gene (reference sequence) supplies CDR1 LGHDT and CDR2 YNNKEL. The CDR3, cysteine through phenylalanine, is 16 amino acids long. Only the CDR3 portion is preserved as DNA: 48 bases, with reading frame beginning at the first base.